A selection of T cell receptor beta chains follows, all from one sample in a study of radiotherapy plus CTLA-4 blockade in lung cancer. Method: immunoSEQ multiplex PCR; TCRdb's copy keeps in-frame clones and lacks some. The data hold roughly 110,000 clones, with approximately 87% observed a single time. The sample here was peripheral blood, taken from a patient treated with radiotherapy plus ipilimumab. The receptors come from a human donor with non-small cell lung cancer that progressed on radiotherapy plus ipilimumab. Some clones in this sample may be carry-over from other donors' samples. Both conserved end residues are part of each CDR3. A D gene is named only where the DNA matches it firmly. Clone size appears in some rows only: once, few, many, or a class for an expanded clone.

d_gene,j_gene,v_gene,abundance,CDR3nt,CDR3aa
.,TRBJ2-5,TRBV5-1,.,TGCGCCAGCAACAGCCTCCAAGGGGAGACCCAGTACTTC,CASNSLQGETQYF
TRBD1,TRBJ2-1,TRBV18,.,TGTGCCAGCTCACCCGGACAGGTGAGCAATGAGCAGTTCTTC,CASSPGQVSNEQFF
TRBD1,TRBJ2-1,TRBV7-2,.,TGTGCCAGCAGCTTAGAATTCGGCCAGGGGGACAATGAGCAGTTCTTC,CASSLEFGQGDNEQFF
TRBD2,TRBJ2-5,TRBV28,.,TGTGCCAGCAGTTTTCCTAGCGGGTTTCAAGAGACCCAGTACTTC,CASSFPSGFQETQYF
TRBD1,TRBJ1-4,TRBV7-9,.,TGTGCCAGCAGCCCCTGGACAGGAAAAAATGAAAAACTGTTTTTT,CASSPWTGKNEKLFF
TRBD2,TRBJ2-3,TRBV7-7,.,TGTGCTAGCAGCGCCAATAGCGGGGGCACAGATACGCAGTATTTT,CASSANSGGTDTQYF
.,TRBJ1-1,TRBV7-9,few,TGTGCCAGCAGCCTAGGCCTTGAAGCTTTCTTT,CASSLGLEAFF
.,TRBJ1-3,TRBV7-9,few,TGTGCCAGCAGCTTAGAATCCGGCTCTGGAAACACCATATATTTT,CASSLESGSGNTIYF
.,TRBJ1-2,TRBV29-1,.,TGCAGCGTTGATCCTGGGCATGGCTACACCTTC,CSVDPGHGYTF
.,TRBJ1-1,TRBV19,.,TGTGCCAGTAGTAGAGCAGGGAACACTGAAGCTTTCTTT,CASSRAGNTEAFF
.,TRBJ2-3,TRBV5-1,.,TGCGCCAGCAGCTTGGTGTCGGGGGGCGCAGATACGCAGTATTTT,CASSLVSGGADTQYF
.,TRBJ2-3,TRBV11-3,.,TGTGCCAGCAGCCCCGGTGCCGGAAGCACAGATACGCAGTATTTT,CASSPGAGSTDTQYF
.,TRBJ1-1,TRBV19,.,TGTGCCAGTAGTATAGGACAGCCTGGGGCTGAAGCTTTCTTT,CASSIGQPGAEAFF
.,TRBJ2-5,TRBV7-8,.,TGTGCCAGCAGCTTAGTTTGGTGGGAAGAGACCCAGTACTTC,CASSLVWWEETQYF
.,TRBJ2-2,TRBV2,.,TGTGCCAGCAGTGAAGGGGGAGGATTAGGCACCGGGGAGCTGTTTTTT,CASSEGGGLGTGELFF
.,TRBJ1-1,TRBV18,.,TGTGCCAGCTCAATATTCGGGTTAAACACTGAAGCTTTCTTT,CASSIFGLNTEAFF
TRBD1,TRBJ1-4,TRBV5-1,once,TGCGCCAGCAGCAGGGACAGAACTAATGAAAAACTGTTTTTT,CASSRDRTNEKLFF
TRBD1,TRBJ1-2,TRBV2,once,TGTGCCAGCAGTCCAGACAGGGAGGTTTATGGCTACACCTTC,CASSPDREVYGYTF
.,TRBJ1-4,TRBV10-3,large,TGTGCCATCAGTGATTCTGAAAATGAAAAACTGTTTTTT,CAISDSENEKLFF
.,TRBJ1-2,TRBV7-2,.,TGTGCCAGCAGCTTACCCTACAGGACGCATGGCTACACCTTC,CASSLPYRTHGYTF
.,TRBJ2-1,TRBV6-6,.,TGTGCCAGCAGCTTTGCGACCGACAGAGACAATGAGCAGTTCTTC,CASSFATDRDNEQFF
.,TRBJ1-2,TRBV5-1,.,TGCGCCAGCAGCACAGGGTCGAACTATGGCTACACCTTC,CASSTGSNYGYTF
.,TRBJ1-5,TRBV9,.,TGTGCCAGCAGCGTACAGGGGTTGGACAATCAGCCCCAGCATTTT,CASSVQGLDNQPQHF
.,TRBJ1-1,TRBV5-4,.,TGTGCCAGCAGCTTGGGCAGGGACACTGAAGCTTTCTTT,CASSLGRDTEAFF
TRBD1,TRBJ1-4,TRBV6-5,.,TGTGCCAGCAGTTTCATCGGGACAGGGGAGGAAAAACTGTTTTTT,CASSFIGTGEEKLFF
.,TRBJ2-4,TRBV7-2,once,TGTGCCAGCAGCTTAGGGTGGGGGGACATTCAGTACTTC,CASSLGWGDIQYF
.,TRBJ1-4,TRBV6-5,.,TGTGCCAGCAGTTACCAGCCAGCAACTAATGAAAAACTGTTTTTT,CASSYQPATNEKLFF
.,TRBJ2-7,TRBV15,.,TGTGCCACCAGCAGAGATTCCACAGCCAGCTCCTACGAGCAGTACTTC,CATSRDSTASSYEQYF
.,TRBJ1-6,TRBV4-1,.,TGCGCCAGCAGCCAACACGTTTCTGCAGGGCCCAATTACCCCCTCCACTTT,CASSQHVSAGPNYPLHF
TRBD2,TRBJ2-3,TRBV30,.,TGTGCCTGGAGTGCGACGGGGGGGCTAGATACGCAGTATTTT,CAWSATGGLDTQYF
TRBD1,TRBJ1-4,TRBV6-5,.,TGTGCCAGCAGTTACTCCCCGACAGGGGTTAATGAAAAACTGTTTTTT,CASSYSPTGVNEKLFF
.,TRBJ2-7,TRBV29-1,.,TGCAGCGTAGAACAGGGTGCCGAGCAGTACTTC,CSVEQGAEQYF
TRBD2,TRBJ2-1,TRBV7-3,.,TGTGCCAGCAGCTCCTCTAGCGGCAATGAGCAGTTCTTC,CASSSSSGNEQFF
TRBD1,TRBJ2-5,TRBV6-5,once,TGTGCCAGCAGTTACGACAGGGAAGAGACCCAGTACTTC,CASSYDREETQYF
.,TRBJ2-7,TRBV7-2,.,TGTGCCAGCAGCCCCGACAGGTATCCGGCCGAGCAGTACTTC,CASSPDRYPAEQYF
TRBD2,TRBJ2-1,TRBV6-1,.,TGTGCCAGCAGTGAAAGTCCTAGCGGGGGGGCATGGAATGAGCAGTTCTTC,CASSESPSGGAWNEQFF
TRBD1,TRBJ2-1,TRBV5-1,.,TGCGCCAGCAGCTTGGGAAGACAGGGCTACAATGAGCAGTTCTTC,CASSLGRQGYNEQFF
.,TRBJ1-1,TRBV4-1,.,TGCGCCAGCAGCCAAGATGGGGTGTGGAACACTGAAGCTTTCTTT,CASSQDGVWNTEAFF
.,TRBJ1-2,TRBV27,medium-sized,TGTGCCAGACAGGGTGGCTACACCTTC,CARQGGYTF
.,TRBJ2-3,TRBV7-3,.,TGTGCCAGCAGCTCTCTCACAGATACGCAGTATTTT,CASSSLTDTQYF
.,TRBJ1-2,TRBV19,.,TGTGCCAGTAGTATAGGTGGCAGCTATGGCTACACCTTC,CASSIGGSYGYTF
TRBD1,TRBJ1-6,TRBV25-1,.,TGTGCCAGCAGTGAGAACAGGGGTCATGGTTCACCCCTCCACTTT,CASSENRGHGSPLHF